This is a list of T cell receptor beta chains from one sample in a study of T-cell reconstitution after alpha-beta-depleted transplantation in children. TCRdb re-called the PCR reads through MiXCR, storing one row per CDR3 protein. The sample contains hundreds of thousands of distinct CDR3 sequences, about an eighth of which appear only once. This sample comprised PBMCs, obtained from the stem cell graft. The source is a human donor who donated a stem cell graft to a child with Fanconi anemia. Both conserved end residues are part of each CDR3. Each record gives: D gene, clone size, V gene, J gene, CDR3 DNA, CDR3 protein. D genes are given only for firm matches. Where a row states a size, it is once, few, many or the class of an expanded clone; other rows omit it.

.	few	TRBV7-2	TRBJ1-1	TGTGCCAGCAGCCCTAGAAGGGCCGCTGAAGCTTTCTTT	CASSPRRAAEAFF
TRBD1	many	TRBV12-3/TRBV12-4	TRBJ2-3	TGTGCCAGCAGGGGTAGGGACAGGGTTACAGATACGCAGTATTTT	CASRGRDRVTDTQYF
.	few	TRBV20-1	TRBJ1-6	TGCAGTGCTATGGTGAATCGTAATTCACCCCTCCACTTT	CSAMVNRNSPLHF
TRBD1	.	TRBV30	TRBJ1-4	TGTGCCTGGAGTGTCGGGAGGGACAGCCTCAAGGAAAAACTGTTTTTT	CAWSVGRDSLKEKLFF
TRBD1	few	TRBV6-1	TRBJ1-5	TGTGCCAGCAGTGAAGGGACAGGGATGGGTCAGCCCCAGCATTTT	CASSEGTGMGQPQHF
.	few	TRBV20-1	TRBJ1-1	TGCAGTGCCAGTGGGGATTGGAGTTCTGAAGCTTTCTTT	CSASGDWSSEAFF
.	few	TRBV4-3	TRBJ2-7	TGCGCCAGCAGCCACCTACAGGGCTCCTACGAGCAGTACTTC	CASSHLQGSYEQYF
TRBD1	many	TRBV28	TRBJ1-1	TGTGCCAGCAGTACAGGGGATAGTGAAGCTTTCTTT	CASSTGDSEAFF
.	few	TRBV5-1	TRBJ2-2	TGCGCCAGCAGCTGGGGCGGGGCCTCGGGCACCGGGGAGCTGTTTTTT	CASSWGGASGTGELFF
TRBD1	few	TRBV5-1	TRBJ1-2	TGCGCCAGCAGCGCGGGACAGGGGGCGCGTAATGGCTACACCTTC	CASSAGQGARNGYTF